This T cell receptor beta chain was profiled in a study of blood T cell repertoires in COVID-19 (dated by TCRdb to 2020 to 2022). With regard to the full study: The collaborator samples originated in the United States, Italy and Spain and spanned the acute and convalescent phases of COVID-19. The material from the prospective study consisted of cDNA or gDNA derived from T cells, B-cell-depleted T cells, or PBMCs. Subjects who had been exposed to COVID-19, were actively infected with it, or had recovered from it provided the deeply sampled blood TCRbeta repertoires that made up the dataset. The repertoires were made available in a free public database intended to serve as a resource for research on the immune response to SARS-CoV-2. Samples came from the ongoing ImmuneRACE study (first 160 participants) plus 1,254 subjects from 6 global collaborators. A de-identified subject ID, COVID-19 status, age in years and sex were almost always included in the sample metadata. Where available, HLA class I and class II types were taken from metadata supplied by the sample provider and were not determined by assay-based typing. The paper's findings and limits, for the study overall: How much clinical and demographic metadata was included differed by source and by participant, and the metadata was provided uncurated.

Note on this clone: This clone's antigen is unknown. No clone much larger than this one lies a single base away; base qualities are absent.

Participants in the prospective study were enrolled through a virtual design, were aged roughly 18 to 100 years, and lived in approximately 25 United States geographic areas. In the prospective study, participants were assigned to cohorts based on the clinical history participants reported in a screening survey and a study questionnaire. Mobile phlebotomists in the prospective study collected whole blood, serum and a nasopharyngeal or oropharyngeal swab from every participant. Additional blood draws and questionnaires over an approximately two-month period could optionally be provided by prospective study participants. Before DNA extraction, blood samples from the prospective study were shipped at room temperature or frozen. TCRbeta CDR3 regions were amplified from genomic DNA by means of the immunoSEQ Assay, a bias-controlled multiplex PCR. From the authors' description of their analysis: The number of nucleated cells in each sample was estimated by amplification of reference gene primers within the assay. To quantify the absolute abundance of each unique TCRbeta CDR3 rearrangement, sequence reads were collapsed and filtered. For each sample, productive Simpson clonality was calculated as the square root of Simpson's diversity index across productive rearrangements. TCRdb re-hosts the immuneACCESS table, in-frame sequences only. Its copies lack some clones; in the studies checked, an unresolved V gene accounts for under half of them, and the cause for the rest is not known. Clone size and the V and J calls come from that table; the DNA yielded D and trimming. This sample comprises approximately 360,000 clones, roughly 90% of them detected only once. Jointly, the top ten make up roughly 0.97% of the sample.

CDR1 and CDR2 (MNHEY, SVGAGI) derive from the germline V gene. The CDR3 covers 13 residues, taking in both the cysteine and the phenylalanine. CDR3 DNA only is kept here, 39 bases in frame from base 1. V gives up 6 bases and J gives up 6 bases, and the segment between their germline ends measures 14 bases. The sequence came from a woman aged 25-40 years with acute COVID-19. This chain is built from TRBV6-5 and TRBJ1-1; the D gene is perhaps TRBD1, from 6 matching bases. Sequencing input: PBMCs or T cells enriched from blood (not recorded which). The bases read TGTGCCAGCAGACGACTCCAGGGGTCTGAAGCTTTCTTT. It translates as CASRRLQGSEAFF.